This T cell receptor (beta chain) was sequenced during a study of shared clonotypes between healthy human individuals. Study observations and caveats: Naive CD4 clonotypes were shared across a handful of donors at roughly 5.3%. Among donors, sharing of clonotypes was expected to be affected by sequencing depth.

Germline V gene data show CDR1 as MNHEY and CDR2 as SMNVEV (reference sequence). Between the trimmed V and J ends, which lost 0 bases and 11 bases, there was a span of 10 bases. The CDR3 runs to 12 residues. Using immunoSEQ multiplex PCR, the repertoire was profiled, and TCRdb retains in-frame clones only, with some absent. The table records about 1.5 million clones, around 98% of them present only once. With regard to this clone: Its target is unknown.

Donation came from healthy HIV-negative adults that had no recent acute infections or vaccinations. This receptor was obtained from a man aged 30-40 years in good health. The chain carries TRBV27 and TRBJ1-1; no definite D call. The sample was naive CD4+ T cells sorted from blood. Subset defined: CD45RA+ positively selected. The CDR3 nucleotides are TGTGCCAGCAGTTTATCTGGGAGTAAGGCTTTCTTT. Residues: CASSLSGSKAFF.